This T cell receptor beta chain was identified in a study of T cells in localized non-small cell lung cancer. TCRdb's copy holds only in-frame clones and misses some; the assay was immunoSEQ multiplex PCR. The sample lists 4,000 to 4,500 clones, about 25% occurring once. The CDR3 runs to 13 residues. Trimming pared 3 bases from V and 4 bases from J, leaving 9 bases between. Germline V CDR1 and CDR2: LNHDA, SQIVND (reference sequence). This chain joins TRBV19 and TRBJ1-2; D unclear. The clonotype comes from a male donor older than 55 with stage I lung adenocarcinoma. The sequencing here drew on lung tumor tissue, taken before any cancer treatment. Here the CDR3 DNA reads TGTGCCAGTAGTATTTTCGGTTTCTATGGCTACACCTTC. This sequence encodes CASSIFGFYGYTF.